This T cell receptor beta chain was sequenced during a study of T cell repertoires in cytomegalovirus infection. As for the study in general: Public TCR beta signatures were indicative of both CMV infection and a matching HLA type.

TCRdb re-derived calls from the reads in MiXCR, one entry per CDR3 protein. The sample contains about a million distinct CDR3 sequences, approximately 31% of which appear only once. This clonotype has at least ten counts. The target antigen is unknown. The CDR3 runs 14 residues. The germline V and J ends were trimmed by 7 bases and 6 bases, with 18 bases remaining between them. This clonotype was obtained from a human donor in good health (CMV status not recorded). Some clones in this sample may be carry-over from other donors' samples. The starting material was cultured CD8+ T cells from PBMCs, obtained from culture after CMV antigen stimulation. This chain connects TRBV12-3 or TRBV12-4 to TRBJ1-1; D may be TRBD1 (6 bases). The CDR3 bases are TGTGCCAGCACTTATTCGGGGGGGCACGCTGAAGCTTTCTTT. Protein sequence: CASTYSGGHAEAFF.